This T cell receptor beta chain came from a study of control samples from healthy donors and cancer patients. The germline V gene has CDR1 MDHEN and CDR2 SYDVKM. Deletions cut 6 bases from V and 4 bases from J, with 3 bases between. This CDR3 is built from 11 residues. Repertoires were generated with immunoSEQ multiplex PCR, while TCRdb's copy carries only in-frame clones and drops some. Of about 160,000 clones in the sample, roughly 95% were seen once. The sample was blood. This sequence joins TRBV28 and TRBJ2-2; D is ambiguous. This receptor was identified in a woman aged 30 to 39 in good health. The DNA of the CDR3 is TGTGCCAGCAGAAGCACCGGGGAGCTGTTTTTT. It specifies CASRSTGELFF.